This T cell receptor (beta chain) is from a study of cytomegalovirus exposure and HLA in healthy donors. Turning to this clone: The antigen is undetermined.

This CDR3 has 16 residues. Per the germline V gene, CDR1 is SQVTM and CDR2 is ANQGSEA. The V end was cut by 0 bases, the J end by 5 bases, with 19 bases between. Use of 60 Vbeta and 13 Jbeta primers characterized the PCR. The data were produced by immunoSEQ multiplex PCR, yet TCRdb's version contains in-frame clones alone and is incomplete. The repertoire consists of fewer than 250,000 clones, with 76% occurring once and the leading ten covering roughly 0.6%. Study-level results: With later analysis, a missense DCLRE1C variant became linked to TCR beta V- and J-gene trimming.

V gene TRBV29-1 combines with J gene TRBJ1-2, with a weak D call TRBD1 (6 bases). The sample was PBMCs. The origin of this receptor is a man in his late teens or twenties in good health and CMV-seronegative. CDR3 nucleotide sequence: TGCAGCGTTGAAGACCCTCTCGGGGGGGCGCGTTATGGCTACACCTTC. Protein: CSVEDPLGGARYGYTF.